This T cell receptor (beta chain) was obtained from a study of blood T cell repertoires in COVID-19. Whole-study context: Some COVID-19 samples were acute and others convalescent; all came from the United States, Italy and Spain. The cDNA or gDNA used as material had been derived from T cells, B-cell-depleted T cells, or PBMCs.

In the authors' methods: Nucleated cell counts were estimated from reference gene primer amplification. Here immunoSEQ multiplex PCR was the method, and the copy in TCRdb shows in-frame clones only, minus some. V and J calls and clone size come straight from that table; D and trimming were deduced from the DNA. The sample holds under 80,000 clones, 75% to 85% seen once. This clone was detected only a few times. This TCR was sampled from a woman aged 55-70 years with acute or convalescent COVID-19. Source material: peripheral blood.

The CDR3, as DNA: TGTGCCTGGAGTGTTTCTTTCGGACAGGGGCCGCGCGAAGCTTTCTTT. It codes for CAWSVSFGQGPREAFF. The J gene is TRBJ1-1, the V gene TRBV30, with 9 bases aligning to TRBD1. Trimming removed 0 bases from V and 8 bases from J; junction bases left unmatched: 13. Germline CDR1 is GTSNPN and CDR2 is SVGIG (reference sequence). This CDR3 is built from 16 residues.